The following is a T cell receptor beta chain sequence with its context. Clinical histories supplied by participants themselves formed the basis of cohort assignment. Clones were read by immunoSEQ multiplex PCR, and TCRdb kept only the in-frame ones, dropping some. Altogether 240,000 or so clones are present, 80% to 90% being singletons, with the ten largest covering approximately 9%. These data are taken from a study of blood T cell repertoires in COVID-19. Study-wide context: The cDNA or gDNA used as material had been derived from T cells, B-cell-depleted T cells, or PBMCs.

Germline values: CDR1 SGHTA, CDR2 FQGNSA. V shed 5 bases and J 4 bases; nucleotides not matched to a gene: 11. The CDR3 has 15 amino acids. The sequenced material came from PBMCs or T cells enriched from blood (not recorded which). This chain links TRBV7-2 with TRBJ2-7; the match to TRBD1 covers 7 bases. This sequence originates from a man aged 35 to 55 who had recovered from COVID-19. CDR3 region: CASSRPGTVTYEQYF. The CDR3 region has the DNA TGTGCCAGCAGCCGTCCCGGGACAGTAACTTACGAGCAGTACTTC.